Sequencing of this T cell receptor (beta chain) was carried out in a study of blood T cell repertoires in COVID-19. The authors' processing: Amplification of reference gene primers provided the estimated nucleated cell counts. Sequenced by immunoSEQ multiplex PCR; TCRdb stores in-frame clones only, minus some. Clonal size and the V and J genes are those of that table, whereas D and trimming came from the DNA. Among approximately 190,000 clones listed, roughly 86% were seen once. This clone was seen once. J lost 6 bases, V lost 4 bases, and 6 bases had no gene match. The V gene's germline CDR1 is GTSNPN and CDR2 SVGIG (reference sequence). The CDR3 sequence is 13 residues long.

The source material was PBMCs or T cells enriched from blood (not recorded which). The sequence derives from a woman aged 40-49 years in a cohort exposed to, infected with or recovered from COVID-19 (not recorded which). This sequence joins TRBV30 and TRBJ2-1; 7 bases line up with TRBD1. CDR3: CAWTRDSSNEQFF. In DNA, the CDR3 is TGTGCCTGGACTCGGGACAGTTCCAATGAGCAGTTCTTC.